This entry features one T cell receptor beta chain sequence. Its antigen is unknown. The data were taken from a study of brain T cells in children with intractable seizures. The study's findings and limits: Only CDR3 sequence similarity suggested viral specificity, without known HCMV serostatus.

Time point in this sample: blood from clinic visit 5 months post-surgery; TSC patient then seizure free. Sequencing was limited to surgery cases with top T cell transcript signatures in brain tissue. Patients received at least one anti-epileptic drug before surgery. The data were produced by immunoSEQ multiplex PCR, yet TCRdb's version contains in-frame clones alone and is incomplete. The sample includes about 340,000 clones, over 85% of them seen just once. Germline V gives CDR1 GTSNPN, CDR2 SVGIG (reference sequence). Trimming stripped 5 bases from V and 0 bases from J, with 14 bases between. This CDR3 spans 15 amino acids.

This sequence was found in a boy in the first two years of life with tuberous sclerosis and intractable seizures. This specimen was peripheral blood, taken approximately 5 months after surgery. The chain carries TRBV30 and TRBJ1-3, with D possibly matching TRBD1 (5 bases). CDR3 protein: CAWGRAVSSGNTIYF. CDR3 coding DNA: TGTGCCTGGGGCAGGGCAGTAAGCTCTGGAAACACCATATATTTT.